This passage covers 30 T cell receptor beta chains from one sample sequenced in a study of a mutant IDH1 vaccine in newly diagnosed glioma. Time point given: week 35, safety follow-up. Every vaccination contained 300 ug of the mutant IDH1 20-mer peptide and was paired with topical imiquimod. The assay was immunoSEQ multiplex PCR, and TCRdb's table has in-frame clones only and misses some. In the table there are about 69,000 clones, around nine tenths of which are singletons. Their specific antigens are unknown. The specimen was PBMCs, collected from a glioma patient whose treatment included an IDH1 peptide vaccine. The receptors stem from a man aged 30 to 45 with glioma.

V and J are TRBV27 and TRBJ1-1; no reliable D call. CDR3 length equals 13 residues. Germline V gene data show CDR1 as MNHEY and CDR2 as SMNVEV (reference sequence). With 3 bases removed from V and 4 bases from J, the gap between germline ends came to 9 bases. This CDR3 reads CASSLGSFTEAFF. CDR3 coding DNA: TGTGCCAGCAGTTTGGGCAGCTTCACTGAAGCTTTCTTT.

The chain joins TRBV27 to TRBJ2-3; 9 nucleotides line up with TRBD2. Trimming cost V 5 bases and J 2 bases; bases outside gene matches: 5. This CDR3 spans 15 amino acids. Germline CDR1 MNHEY, CDR2 SMNVEV (reference sequence). CDR3 nucleotides: TGTGCCAGCAGTACTAGCGGGCCATACACAGATACGCAGTATTTT. Translating gives CASSTSGPYTDTQYF.

The chain has TRBV18 and TRBJ2-3; D gene ambiguous. The germline V gene encodes CDR1 KGHSH and CDR2 LQKENI. Trimming took off 5 bases at V and 0 bases at J, with 3 bases between the two ends. The CDR3 is made up of 12 amino acids. In DNA, the CDR3 is TGTGCCAGCTCAGGAAGCACAGATACGCAGTATTTT. Translating it yields CASSGSTDTQYF.

J is TRBJ2-1 and V is TRBV5-1, with 9 bases identical to TRBD1. CDR1 SGHRS and CDR2 YFSETQ come from the germline V gene. Losses at the gene ends were 2 bases for V and 3 bases for J; bases not matched to a gene: 18. The CDR3 covers 20 residues. CDR3 residues: CASSLPGQGLSVRVYNEQFF. As DNA, the CDR3 is TGCGCCAGCAGCTTACCAGGACAGGGGCTATCAGTTAGGGTCTACAATGAGCAGTTCTTC.

The CDR3 sequence: CASSPPDSQAYNEQFF. The DNA of the CDR3 is TGTGCCAGCTCACCACCGGACTCCCAGGCCTACAATGAGCAGTTCTTC. This chain connects TRBV18 to TRBJ2-1, with D possibly matching TRBD2 (5 bases). The CDR3 covers 16 residues. Germline V gives CDR1 KGHSH, CDR2 LQKENI. Trimming left V 0 bases short and J 2 bases short, with 11 bases between.

The V and J genes are TRBV7-8 and TRBJ2-5; TRBD1 agrees at 9 bases. The CDR3 extends over 16 amino acids. Trimming cost V 2 bases and J 5 bases; bases outside gene matches: 9. Germline values: CDR1 SGHVS, CDR2 FQNEAQ. CDR3 loop: CASSLSNRGRSETQYF. CDR3 coding DNA: TGTGCCAGCAGCTTAAGTAACAGGGGGCGTTCGGAGACCCAGTACTTC.

The chain recombines TRBV30 with TRBJ1-2, with D possibly being TRBD1 (5 bases). Trimming cost V 0 bases and J 7 bases, with 9 bases left between them. This CDR3 comprises 12 residues. Germline lookup yields CDR1 GTSNPN and CDR2 SVGIG (reference sequence). The CDR3 sequence is CAWSVRGAGYTF. DNA of the CDR3: TGTGCCTGGAGTGTAAGGGGAGCTGGCTACACCTTC.

V usage is TRBV7-2 and J usage is TRBJ2-6; the D is unclear. This CDR3 has 13 amino acids. Per the germline V gene, CDR1 is SGHTA and CDR2 is FQGNSA. Trimming removed 1 base from V and 4 bases from J, with 2 bases in between. The CDR3: CASSLGGANVLTF. Written as DNA, the CDR3 is TGTGCCAGCAGCTTAGGGGGGGCCAACGTCCTGACTTTC.

The chain combines TRBV9 with TRBJ2-3, with D uncertain. The CDR3 has 18 residues. V lost 0 bases and J 1 base, leaving 18 bases between the germline ends. CDR1 is SGDLS, CDR2 YYNGEE, per germline. The CDR3 sequence is CASSVEPQVWVGTDTQYF. The DNA of the CDR3 is TGTGCCAGCAGCGTAGAGCCTCAAGTTTGGGTCGGCACAGATACGCAGTATTTT. Together with reference TRBV9 and TRBJ2-3, the CDR3 gives the full variable domain: DSGVTQTPKHLITATGQRVTLRCSPRSGDLSVYWYQQSLDQGLQFLIQYYNGEERAKGNILERFSAQQFPDLHSELNLSSLELGDSALYFCASSVEPQVWVGTDTQYFGPGTRLTVL.

This chain uses TRBV2 with TRBJ2-2; no clear D gene. The CDR3 covers 15 residues. Trimming stripped 3 bases from V and 5 bases from J, with 13 bases between. Looked up from germline, CDR1 is SNHLY and CDR2 is FYNNEI. CDR3 nucleotides: TGTGCCAGCAGTGACAGAAGAGGAAGGACCGGGGAGCTGTTTTTT. This translates into CASSDRRGRTGELFF.

Concerning this clone itself: The junction does not match germline at one end; this may be a read error. The rearrangement joins TRBV19 to TRBJ1-6; D is undetermined. There are 16 residues in the CDR3. Germline V gene data show CDR1 as LNHDA and CDR2 as SQIVND (reference sequence). The CDR3 loop is CASRIGGSSYNSPLHF. In DNA, the CDR3 is TGTGCCAGTAGGATAGGAGGGAGCTCCTATAATTCACCCCTCCACTTT.

The genes are TRBV6-4 and TRBJ2-7; D is undetermined. The CDR3 is 13 amino acids. Trimming pared 3 bases from V and 5 bases from J, leaving 11 bases between. The germline gives CDR1 MRHNA, CDR2 SNTAGT. The CDR3 region is CASSDSFGDEQYF. The CDR3 coding sequence is TGTGCCAGCAGTGATTCCTTTGGGGACGAGCAGTACTTC.

This clone came up once. The chain combines TRBV4-1 with TRBJ2-5; D unresolved. Germline V gene lookup returns CDR1 MGHRA and CDR2 YSYEKL. V gave up 0 bases and J gave up 9 bases, with 20 bases separating them. The CDR3 extends over 16 amino acids. CDR3 loop: CASSQEILSGKRAQYF. CDR3 in DNA: TGCGCCAGCAGCCAAGAAATATTATCGGGTAAAAGGGCCCAGTACTTC.

This sequence joins TRBV2 and TRBJ1-2; TRBD1 agrees at 7 bases. This CDR3 contains 14 residues. The trim removed 5 bases at V and 7 bases at J, leaving 10 bases unmatched. Germline assignment: CDR1 SNHLY and CDR2 FYNNEI. Here the CDR3 reads CASSRQGSGGGYTF. CDR3 coding DNA: TGTGCCAGCAGTAGACAGGGATCAGGAGGTGGCTACACCTTC.

The chain couples TRBV28 to TRBJ2-2; 8 bases fit TRBD2. The germline V gene encodes CDR1 MDHEN and CDR2 SYDVKM. The CDR3 runs to 14 residues. V was pared by 7 bases and J by 6 bases, with 7 bases of the junction left unmatched. The CDR3 DNA reads TGTGCCAGCATCCGGACTAGCTTAGCCGGGGAGCTGTTTTTT. It translates to CASIRTSLAGELFF.

The V and J genes are TRBV30 and TRBJ1-4; weak D call: TRBD1 (6 bases). The CDR3 is made up of 13 amino acids. Per the germline V gene, CDR1 is GTSNPN and CDR2 is SVGIG (reference sequence). V was clipped by 0 bases and J by 6 bases, with 8 bases between them. CDR3 coding DNA: TGTGCCTGGAGTGTGAGGGGGGATGAAAAACTGTTTTTT. Amino acids: CAWSVRGDEKLFF.

The genes are TRBV6-5 and TRBJ2-3, with D maybe TRBD2 (6 bases). The V end was cut by 6 bases, the J end by 0 bases, with 13 bases between. CDR1 MNHEY and CDR2 SVGAGI come from the germline V gene. The CDR3 has 15 amino acids. CDR3 DNA sequence: TGTGCCAGCAGCTCGATGGGGACTAGCACAGATACGCAGTATTTT. Its protein is CASSSMGTSTDTQYF.

The chain links TRBV7-9 to TRBJ1-2; 7 nucleotides align to TRBD1. The germline CDR1 and CDR2 sequences are SEHNR and FQNEAQ (reference sequence). This CDR3 is 15 amino acids long. The V gene end was trimmed by 5 bases and the J gene end by 0 bases; junction bases not matched to a gene: 6. The CDR3 region has the DNA TGTGCCAGCAGCCAAAGGGGACAGTCTAACTATGGCTACACCTTC. Its translation is CASSQRGQSNYGYTF.

The chain combines TRBV5-4 with TRBJ2-5; D might be TRBD2 (6 bases). CDR1 SGHNT and CDR2 YYREEE come from the germline V gene (reference sequence). Trimming took off 3 bases at V and 4 bases at J, with 13 bases between the two ends. This CDR3 spans 14 amino acids. The CDR3 spells CASSSVGGGETQYF. The CDR3 nucleotides read TGTGCCAGCAGCTCCGTCGGGGGAGGAGAGACCCAGTACTTC.

This rearrangement joins TRBV6-5 to TRBJ1-4; D is possibly TRBD1 (5 bases). The CDR3 is 15 residues long. Germline V gene lookup returns CDR1 MNHEY and CDR2 SVGAGI. Trimming took 5 bases from V and 6 from J, leaving 16 bases between them. In DNA form, the CDR3 reads TGTGCCAGCAGTCCTCAATCGGGGGGGTATGAAAAACTGTTTTTT. Protein sequence: CASSPQSGGYEKLFF.

This clone showed up just once. The chain uses TRBV5-1 and TRBJ2-5; D is uncertain. The CDR3 consists of 13 residues. Trimming took 5 bases from V and 4 from J, leaving 12 bases between them. Germline CDR1 is SGHRS and CDR2 is YFSETQ. This chain's CDR3 is CASSPRTVETQYF. CDR3 DNA: TGCGCCAGCAGTCCACGGACGGTAGAGACCCAGTACTTC. Filled out from reference TRBV5-1 and TRBJ2-5, the complete variable domain reads KAGVTQTPRYLIKTRGQQVTLSCSPISGHRSVSWYQQTPGQGLQFLFEYFSETQRNKGNFPGRFSGRQFSNSRSEMNVSTLELGDSALYLCASSPRTVETQYFGPGTRLLVL.

This chain links TRBV7-2 with TRBJ2-2; TRBD1 matches at 7 bases. CDR1 and CDR2 from the germline V gene are SGHTA and FQGNSA. This CDR3 has 15 residues. Unmatched junction bases numbered 8, after V lost 2 bases and J lost 8 bases. This CDR3 is CASSLSGTAPGELFF. As DNA, the CDR3 is TGTGCCAGCAGCTTAAGTGGGACAGCCCCAGGGGAGCTGTTTTTT.

The rearrangement uses TRBV5-1 and TRBJ2-1; a possible D gene is TRBD1 (5 bases). The CDR3 is 15 residues long. Per the germline V gene, CDR1 is SGHRS and CDR2 is YFSETQ. Trimming cost V 0 bases and J 7 bases, with 14 bases left between them. In DNA, the CDR3 is TGCGCCAGCAGCTTGGTCAGGGATTCTCCAAATGAGCAGTTCTTC. Translating gives CASSLVRDSPNEQFF.

The chain joins TRBV27 to TRBJ2-7, with D possibly matching TRBD2 (6 bases). V was pared by 4 bases and J by 4 bases, with 14 bases between. The CDR3 totals 14 residues. Germline loops: CDR1 MNHEY, CDR2 SMNVEV (reference sequence). CDR3 sequence (DNA): TGTGCCAGCAGTTATGTCGGGAGTGGTTACGAGCAGTACTTC. Translation: CASSYVGSGYEQYF.

The chain uses TRBV28 and TRBJ1-3; D is ambiguous. The V gene lost 3 bases and the J gene lost 0 bases, with 6 bases spanning the gap. CDR3 length: 14 residues. Germline lookup yields CDR1 MDHEN and CDR2 SYDVKM. The CDR3 region is CASSLVISGNTIYF. The CDR3 coding sequence is TGTGCCAGCAGTTTGGTGATCTCTGGAAACACCATATATTTT. The variable domain in full, with the rest retrieved from reference TRBV28 and TRBJ1-3, is DVKVTQSSRYLVKRTGEKVFLECVQDMDHENMFWYRQDPGLGLRLIYFSYDVKMKEKGDIPEGYSVSREKKERFSLILESASTNQTSMYLCASSLVISGNTIYFGEGSWLTVV.

This clone was observed a single time. The chain uses TRBV30 and TRBJ1-5, with D hard to call. The germline V and J ends were trimmed by 2 bases and 6 bases, with 11 bases remaining between them. CDR3 length: 13 amino acids. Germline V lookup: CDR1 GTSNPN, CDR2 SVGIG (reference sequence). CDR3 residues: CAWSSIRGQPQHF. CDR3 nucleotides: TGTGCCTGGAGTAGTATTCGGGGTCAGCCCCAGCATTTT.

In this sample, this clone turned up a few times. The V call is TRBV25-1, the J call TRBJ1-2; D uncertain. The CDR3 is 13 amino acids. Trimming removed 2 bases from V and 4 bases from J, with 8 bases in between. The germline V gene encodes CDR1 MGHDK and CDR2 SYGVNS. Written as DNA, the CDR3 is TGTGCCAGCAGTGAAGGTTATGGCTATGGCTACACCTTC. Translating gives CASSEGYGYGYTF.

The genes are TRBV7-2 and TRBJ2-7; 7 bases match TRBD1. V lost 4 bases, J lost 6 bases, and 15 bases stayed unmatched. The germline V gene has CDR1 SGHTA and CDR2 FQGNSA. The CDR3 covers 16 residues. The CDR3 spells CASSSISTGIRPEQYF. The CDR3 DNA sequence: TGTGCCAGCAGCTCCATTTCGACAGGGATAAGGCCCGAGCAGTACTTC.

The V gene is TRBV7-2, the J gene TRBJ2-7; possible D gene TRBD2, 6 bases. CDR3 size: 13 residues. The V and J ends lost 3 bases and 2 bases respectively, with 8 bases between them. CDR1 and CDR2 from the germline V gene are SGHTA and FQGNSA. The CDR3 bases are TGTGCCAGCAGCTTCGGGACTGCCTACGAGCAGTACTTC. It yields the protein CASSFGTAYEQYF.

J is TRBJ1-6 and V is TRBV19; D ambiguous. CDR1 is LNHDA, CDR2 SQIVND, per germline (reference sequence). Trimming pared 3 bases from V and 5 bases from J, leaving 11 bases between. The CDR3 is 15 amino acids. CDR3 sequence reads: CASSIGYGHNSPLHF. The CDR3 bases are TGTGCCAGTAGTATCGGGTATGGACATAATTCACCCCTCCACTTT. The whole variable domain, remainder taken from reference TRBV19 and TRBJ1-6, is DGGITQSPKYLFRKEGQNVTLSCEQNLNHDAMYWYRQDPGQGLRLIYYSQIVNDFQKGDIAEGYSVSREKKESFPLTVTSAQKNPTAFYLCASSIGYGHNSPLHFGNGTRLTVT.